In this sample, the clone carrying this T cell receptor beta chain turned up many times. Trimming removed 0 bases at V and 6 bases at J, with 14 bases between. The CDR3 length is 15 residues. Germline CDR1 and CDR2: LGHNA and YSLEER. These data belong to a study of Graves' ophthalmopathy and Graves' hyperthyroidism. TCR beta CDR3 amplification used RNA transcripts. HTBI-primed first-round RT-PCR preceded second-round multiplex PCR. TCRdb itself ran the multiplex PCR reads through MiXCR, one entry per CDR3 protein. The top ten hold roughly 18% of the sample, which has 40,000 to 45,000 distinct CDR3 sequences, 52% seen once.

The clonotype originates from an adult man with Graves' ophthalmopathy. The sequenced material came from peripheral blood. This chain connects TRBV4-3 to TRBJ1-2; D not certain. CDR3 sequence reads: CASSQDLASGDGYTF. DNA of the CDR3: TGCGCCAGCAGCCAAGATCTAGCCTCTGGGGATGGCTACACCTTC.